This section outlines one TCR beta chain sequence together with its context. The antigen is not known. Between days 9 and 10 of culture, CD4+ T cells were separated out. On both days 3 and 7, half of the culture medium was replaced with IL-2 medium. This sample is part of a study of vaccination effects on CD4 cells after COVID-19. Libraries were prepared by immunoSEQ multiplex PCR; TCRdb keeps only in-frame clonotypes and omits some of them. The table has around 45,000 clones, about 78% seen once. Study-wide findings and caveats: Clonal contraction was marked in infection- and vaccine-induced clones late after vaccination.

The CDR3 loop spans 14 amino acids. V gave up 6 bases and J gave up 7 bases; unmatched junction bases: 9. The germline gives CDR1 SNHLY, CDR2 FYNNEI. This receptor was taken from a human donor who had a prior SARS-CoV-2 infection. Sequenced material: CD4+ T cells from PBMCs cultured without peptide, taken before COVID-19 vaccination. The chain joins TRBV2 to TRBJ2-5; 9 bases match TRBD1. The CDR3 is CASSAADRGGTQYF. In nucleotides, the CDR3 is TGTGCCAGCAGCGCGGCGGACAGGGGTGGGACCCAGTACTTC.